The 4 T cell receptor beta chains below come from one sample, sequenced in a study of T cells in Graves' hyperthyroidism and ophthalmopathy. The investigators amplified TCR beta CDR3 regions from RNA transcripts. Primed by the HTBI set, a first-round RT-PCR was run on the TCR CDR3. MiXCR was run by TCRdb on the multiplex PCR reads, yielding one entry per CDR3 protein. The data show approximately 700,000 distinct CDR3 sequences, with roughly 15% seen just once and under 10% held by the top ten. The sequencing sample was made of blood. The receptors originated from a man aged 18 to 30 with Graves' hyperthyroidism.

This clonotype was seen a few times. The rearrangement joins TRBV29-1 to TRBJ2-1; 8 nucleotides match TRBD2. From germline, CDR1 is SQVTM and CDR2 ANQGSEA. The junction had 4 bases not matched to a gene; V was cut back by 7 bases and J by 5 bases. The CDR3 extends over 12 amino acids. The CDR3 coding sequence is TGCAGCGGCTCAGCGGGAGACAATGAGCAGTTCTTC. Its translation: CSGSAGDNEQFF.

Worth noting for this clonotype: This may come from a read error, since a much larger clone is one base off. The chain uses TRBV28 and TRBJ2-7; D perhaps matches TRBD2 (5 bases). The CDR3 totals 13 residues. The germline V and J ends were trimmed by 7 bases and 9 bases, with 19 bases remaining between them. Per the germline V gene, CDR1 is MDHEN and CDR2 is SYDVKM. DNA for the CDR3: TGTGCCAGCACCCCTCCGGGGTTCCGCGGGCAGTACTTC. It codes for CASTPPGFRGQYF. Full variable domain (remainder filled in from reference TRBV28 and TRBJ2-7): DVKVTQSSRYLVKRTGEKVFLECVQDMDHENMFWYRQDPGLGLRLIYFSYDVKMKEKGDIPEGYSVSREKKERFSLILESASTNQTSMYLCASTPPGFRGQYFGPGTRLTVT.

The J gene is TRBJ1-5, the V gene TRBV30; D is undetermined. The CDR3 spans 13 residues. Germline-derived CDR1 and CDR2 are GTSNPN and SVGIG (reference sequence). The V gene lost 5 bases and the J gene lost 0 bases, with 8 bases spanning the gap. CDR3 sequence reads: CAWAQNSNQPQHF. As DNA, the CDR3 is TGTGCCTGGGCTCAGAATAGCAATCAGCCCCAGCATTTT. The whole variable domain, filled in from reference TRBV30 and TRBJ1-5, reads SQTIHQWPATLVQPVGSPLSLECTVEGTSNPNLYWYRQAAGRGLQLLFYSVGIGQISSEVPQNLSASRPQDRQFILSSKKLLLSDSGFYLCAWAQNSNQPQHFGDGTRLSIL.

This clonotype showed up many times. J is TRBJ2-5 and V is TRBV18; D is undetermined. Germline lookup yields CDR1 KGHSH and CDR2 LQKENI. V lost 5 bases and J 0 bases, leaving 4 bases between the germline ends. The CDR3 has 12 residues. CDR3 residues: CASSTYQETQYF. The CDR3, as DNA: TGTGCCAGCTCAACGTACCAAGAGACCCAGTACTTC.